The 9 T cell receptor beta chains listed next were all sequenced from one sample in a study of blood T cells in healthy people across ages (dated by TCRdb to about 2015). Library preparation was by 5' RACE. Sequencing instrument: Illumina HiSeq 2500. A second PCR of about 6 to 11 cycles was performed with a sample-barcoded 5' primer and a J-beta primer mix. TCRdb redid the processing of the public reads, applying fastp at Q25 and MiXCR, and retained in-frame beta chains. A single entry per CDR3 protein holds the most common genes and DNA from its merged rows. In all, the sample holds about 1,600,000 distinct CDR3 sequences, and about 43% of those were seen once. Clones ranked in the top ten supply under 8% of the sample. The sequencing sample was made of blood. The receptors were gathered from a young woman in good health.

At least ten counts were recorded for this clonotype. CDR3 bases: TGTGCCAGCAGTTTGCCAGGGCGGGAGACCCAGTACTTC. This encodes CASSLPGRETQYF. V usage is TRBV27 and J usage is TRBJ2-5, with D perhaps matching TRBD1 (5 bases). The V end lost 3 bases, the J end lost 5 bases, and 10 bases lay between the germline ends. This CDR3 comprises 13 residues. In germline, CDR1 is MNHEY, CDR2 SMNVEV (reference sequence).

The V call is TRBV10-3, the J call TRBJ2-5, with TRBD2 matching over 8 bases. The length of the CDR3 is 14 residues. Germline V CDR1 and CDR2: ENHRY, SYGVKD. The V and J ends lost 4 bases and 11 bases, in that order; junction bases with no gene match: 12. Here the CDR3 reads CAISGTGGRYEQYF. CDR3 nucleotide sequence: TGTGCCATCAGTGGGACTGGCGGGAGGTATGAGCAGTACTTC.

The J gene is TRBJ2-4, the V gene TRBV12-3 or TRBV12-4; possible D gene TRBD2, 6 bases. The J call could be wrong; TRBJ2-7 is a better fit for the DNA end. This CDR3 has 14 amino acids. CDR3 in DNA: TGTGCCAGCAGTTTAACGGGACTGCTCTACGAGCAGTACTTC. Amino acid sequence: CASSLTGLLYEQYF.

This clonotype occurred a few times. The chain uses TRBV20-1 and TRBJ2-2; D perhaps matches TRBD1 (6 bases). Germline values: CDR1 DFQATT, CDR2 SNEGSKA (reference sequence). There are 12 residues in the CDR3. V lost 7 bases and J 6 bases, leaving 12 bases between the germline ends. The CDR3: CSVGRGSGELFF. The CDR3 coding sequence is TGCAGTGTGGGCAGGGGATCCGGGGAGCTGTTTTTT.

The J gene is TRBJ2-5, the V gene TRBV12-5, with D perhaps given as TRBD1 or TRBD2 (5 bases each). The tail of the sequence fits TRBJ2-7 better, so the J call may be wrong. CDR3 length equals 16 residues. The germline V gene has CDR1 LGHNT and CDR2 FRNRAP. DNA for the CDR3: TGTGCTAGTGGTCGGGGCCTCTCGTTGAGGGTCAACGAGCAGTACTTC. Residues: CASGRGLSLRVNEQYF.

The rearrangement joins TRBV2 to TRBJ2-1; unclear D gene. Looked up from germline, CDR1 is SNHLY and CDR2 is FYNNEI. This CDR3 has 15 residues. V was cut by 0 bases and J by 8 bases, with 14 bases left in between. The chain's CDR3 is CASSEATTIVDEQFF. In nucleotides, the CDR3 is TGTGCCAGCAGTGAAGCCACCACAATTGTGGATGAGCAGTTCTTC.

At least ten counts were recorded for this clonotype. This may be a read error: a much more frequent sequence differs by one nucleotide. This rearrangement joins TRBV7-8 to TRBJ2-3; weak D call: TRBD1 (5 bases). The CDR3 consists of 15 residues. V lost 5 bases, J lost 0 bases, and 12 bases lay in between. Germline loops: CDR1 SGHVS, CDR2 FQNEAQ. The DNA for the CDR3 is TGTGCCAGCAGCACCATAGGGGCTAGCACAGATACGCAGTATTTT. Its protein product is CASSTIGASTDTQYF.

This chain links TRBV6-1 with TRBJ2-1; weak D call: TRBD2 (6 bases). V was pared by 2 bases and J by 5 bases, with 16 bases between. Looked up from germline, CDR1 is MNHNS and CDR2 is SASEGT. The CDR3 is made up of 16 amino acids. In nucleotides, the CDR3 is TGTGCCAGCAGTGAATTTCGGGGGACTGTCGACAATGAGCAGTTCTTC. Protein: CASSEFRGTVDNEQFF.

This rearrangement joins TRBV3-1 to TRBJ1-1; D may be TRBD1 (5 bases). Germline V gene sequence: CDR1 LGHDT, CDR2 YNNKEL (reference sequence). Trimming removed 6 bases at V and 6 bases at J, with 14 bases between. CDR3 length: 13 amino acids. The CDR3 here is CASRLGGSPEAFF. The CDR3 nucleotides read TGTGCCAGCAGGTTGGGGGGAAGTCCTGAAGCTTTCTTT.